The next 11 T cell receptor beta chains were all read from a single sample in a study of shared clonotypes between healthy human individuals. Some clones are missing from TCRdb's copy, which holds only in-frame ones; the method was immunoSEQ multiplex PCR. The sample consists of around 700,000 clones, approximately 79% of them appearing once. The material sequenced was memory CD4+ T cells sorted from blood. The subset: CD45RA-negative fraction. The origin of the receptors is a woman aged 25 to 45 in good health.

The rearrangement links TRBV6-1 to TRBJ1-3, with 11 bases identical to TRBD1. With 6 bases clipped from V and 12 bases from J, the junction kept 4 bases outside the gene matches. CDR3 length: 12 residues. CDR1 and CDR2 (germline): MNHNS, SASEGT. CDR3 sequence: CASRWGQGVIYF. Written as DNA, the CDR3 is TGTGCCAGCAGATGGGGACAGGGGGTCATATATTTT.

The V and J genes are TRBV6-6 and TRBJ1-1, with 8 nucleotides matching TRBD1. In germline, CDR1 is MNHNY, CDR2 SVGAGI (reference sequence). This CDR3 comprises 15 residues. V trimming: 5 bases; J trimming: 1 base; junction bases outside the gene matches: 6. The CDR3 sequence is CASSGDRLGNTEAFF. For the CDR3, the DNA is TGTGCCAGCAGTGGGGACAGGTTGGGGAACACTGAAGCTTTCTTT.

For this clone: This CDR3 is also generated by other DNA sequences in the sample. The chain has TRBV10-2 and TRBJ1-5; 8 bases map to TRBD1. The germline V gene has CDR1 WSHSY and CDR2 SAAADI. This CDR3 contains 15 residues. The V gene end was trimmed by 3 bases and the J gene end by 2 bases; junction bases not matched to a gene: 3. Here the CDR3 reads CASSESGGRNQPQHF. The CDR3 DNA reads TGCGCCAGCAGTGAATCAGGGGGCCGCAATCAGCCCCAGCATTTT.

This chain links TRBV25-1 with TRBJ1-6; TRBD1 aligns across 9 bases. V was pared by 4 bases and J by 17 bases, with 6 bases of the junction left unmatched. The CDR3 covers 12 residues. Germline CDR1 is MGHDK and CDR2 is SYGVNS. The CDR3 DNA sequence: TGTGCCAGCAGTGCTCCCGGGACAGGGATCCACTTT. Translating it yields CASSAPGTGIHF.

The table lists this clone with many counts. CDR3 in DNA: TGTGCCAGCAGCCCATCCCCAAACTATGGCTACACCTTC. This sequence encodes CASSPSPNYGYTF. V and J are TRBV14 and TRBJ1-2; D remains ambiguous. The germline V gene encodes CDR1 SGHDN and CDR2 FVKESK. This CDR3 comprises 13 residues. V lost 4 bases to trimming and J lost 2 bases, with 8 bases between them. The full variable domain, in which reference TRBV14 and TRBJ1-2 provide the parts outside the CDR3, is EAGVTQFPSHSVIEKGQTVTLRCDPISGHDNLYWYRRVMGKEIKFLLHFVKESKQDESGMPNNRFLAERTGGTYSTLKVQPAELEDSGVYFCASSPSPNYGYTFGSGTRLTVV.

The chain employs TRBV19 and TRBJ1-5, with a tentative D call TRBD1 (5 bases). The ends were cut back, 6 bases at V and 7 bases at J, with 16 bases in the middle. This CDR3 comprises 14 residues. Germline CDR1 reads LNHDA; CDR2 reads SQIVND (reference sequence). This CDR3 reads CASRTGEGRQPQHF. CDR3 DNA sequence: TGTGCCAGTAGGACTGGTGAGGGGAGACAGCCCCAGCATTTT.

The chain employs TRBV28 and TRBJ1-5, with TRBD1 matching over 8 bases. Looked up from germline, CDR1 is MDHEN and CDR2 is SYDVKM. J lost 5 bases, V lost 5 bases, and 5 bases had no gene match. The CDR3 is 14 residues long. For the CDR3, the DNA is TGTGCCAGCAGTCCAGCAGGGGGCCATCAGCCCCAGCATTTT. The encoded protein is CASSPAGGHQPQHF.

V and J are TRBV10-3 and TRBJ2-6, with D unclear. Between the trimmed V and J ends, which lost 6 bases and 0 bases, there was a span of 12 bases. Looked up from germline, CDR1 is ENHRY and CDR2 is SYGVKD. The CDR3 extends over 16 amino acids. This CDR3 is CAISAQHGSGANVLTF. In nucleotides, the CDR3 is TGTGCCATCAGCGCCCAACATGGCTCTGGGGCCAACGTCCTGACTTTC.

This clone came up a few times. V is TRBV5-6 and J is TRBJ1-1; maybe TRBD1 (6 bases). The CDR3 extends over 15 amino acids. CDR1 is SGHDT and CDR2 is YYEEEE in the germline V gene. Trimming pared 3 bases from V and 4 bases from J, leaving 16 bases between. CDR3 coding DNA: TGTGCCAGCAGCTCAACAGGGAGAGTGGGCACTGAAGCTTTCTTT. It translates to CASSSTGRVGTEAFF.

This sequence joins TRBV5-4 and TRBJ1-2; 7 nucleotides line up with TRBD1. The CDR3 has 13 amino acids. Germline V gene data show CDR1 as SGHNT and CDR2 as YYREEE (reference sequence). The V and J ends lost 4 bases and 4 bases, in that order; junction bases with no gene match: 4. The CDR3 reads CASSQQGGYGYTF. CDR3 coding DNA: TGTGCCAGCAGCCAGCAGGGGGGCTATGGCTACACCTTC.

V and J are TRBV10-3 and TRBJ1-1; weak D call: TRBD1 (5 bases). Trimming removed 4 bases from V and 1 base from J, with 13 bases in between. This CDR3 is 15 amino acids long. From germline, CDR1 is ENHRY and CDR2 SYGVKD. CDR3 sequence (DNA): TGTGCCATCAGTGGGGCCAGAGGGGAGAACACTGAAGCTTTCTTT. This translates into CAISGARGENTEAFF.